Shown below are 13 T cell receptor beta chains from a single sample sequenced in a study of cytomegalovirus exposure and HLA in healthy donors. The study ran its PCR with 60 Vbeta and 13 Jbeta primers. TCRdb's table, derived via immunoSEQ multiplex PCR, lists solely in-frame clones and lacks some. The sample lists 200,000 to 250,000 clones; 60% to 80% were seen once. The specimen was PBMCs. All receptors come from a woman in her 30s in good health and CMV-seronegative.

V and J are TRBV5-6 and TRBJ2-5, with D hard to call. The closer fit of TRBJ2-7 to the DNA end suggests the J call may be wrong. This CDR3 is built from 12 residues. Germline assignment: CDR1 SGHDT and CDR2 YYEEEE. The CDR3 loop is CASSRETYEQYF. The DNA of the CDR3 is TGTGCCAGCAGCCGCGAAACCTACGAGCAGTACTTC.

The chain couples TRBV6-6 to TRBJ1-2; D not resolved. This CDR3 region has 15 residues. CDR1 MNHNY and CDR2 SVGAGI come from the germline V gene (reference sequence). Trimming removed 3 bases at V and 4 bases at J, with 15 bases between. The CDR3 loop is CASSYSARDFYGYTF. The CDR3 DNA reads TGTGCCAGCAGTTATTCCGCGCGGGATTTCTATGGCTACACCTTC.

The chain combines TRBV5-1 with TRBJ2-1; D gene unclear. This CDR3 is 16 amino acids long. The V and J ends lost 3 bases and 0 bases respectively, with 13 bases between them. Germline CDR1 and CDR2: SGHRS and YFSETQ. DNA of the CDR3: TGCGCCAGCAGCTACCTTACACAGAGCTCCTACAATGAGCAGTTCTTC. Translated: CASSYLTQSSYNEQFF.

The chain combines TRBV29-1 with TRBJ1-1; maybe TRBD1 (6 bases). The length of the CDR3 is 16 residues. V was trimmed by 7 bases and J by 5 bases, leaving 26 bases between them. Per the germline V gene, CDR1 is SQVTM and CDR2 is ANQGSEA. The DNA for the CDR3 is TGCAGCGCCGAAGCGGGGGCGCTTGGGATCAGGACTGAAGCTTTCTTT. Protein: CSAEAGALGIRTEAFF.

The V and J genes are TRBV9 and TRBJ2-7; 8 bases agree with TRBD1. Losses at the gene ends were 4 bases for V and 5 bases for J; bases not matched to a gene: 11. Germline assignment: CDR1 SGDLS and CDR2 YYNGEE. The CDR3 spans 15 residues. The CDR3 sequence is CASSLQGAAFNEQYF. CDR3 bases: TGTGCCAGCAGCCTGCAGGGGGCCGCCTTTAACGAGCAGTACTTC.

The chain recombines TRBV5-6 with TRBJ2-2; D perhaps matches TRBD1 (6 bases). CDR1 and CDR2 from the germline V gene are SGHDT and YYEEEE. There are 15 residues in the CDR3. V dropped 1 base and J dropped 6 bases, with 13 bases sitting between them. The CDR3 DNA follows: TGTGCCAGCAGCTTGAATACAGGGTGGGCCGGGGAGCTGTTTTTT. Translating gives CASSLNTGWAGELFF. Complete variable domain (other parts from reference TRBV5-6 and TRBJ2-2): DAGVTQSPTHLIKTRGQQVTLRCSPKSGHDTVSWYQQALGQGPQFIFQYYEEEERQRGNFPDRFSGHQFPNYSSELNVNALLLGDSALYLCASSLNTGWAGELFFGEGSRLTVL.

The V call is TRBV6-5, the J call TRBJ1-2; perhaps TRBD1 as D (6 bases). The CDR3 is 15 residues long. The germline gives CDR1 MNHEY, CDR2 SVGAGI. V shed 7 bases and J shed 5 bases, with 20 bases lying between them. CDR3 region: CASIPRRGGLYGYTF. The CDR3 coding sequence is TGTGCCAGCATTCCTCGCCGGGGGGGCCTTTATGGCTACACCTTC.

The rearrangement uses TRBV7-2 and TRBJ2-1; 8 bases are a match to TRBD2. The CDR3 spans 11 residues. The V and J ends lost 5 bases and 14 bases, in that order; junction bases with no gene match: 5. Per germline, CDR1 SGHTA and CDR2 FQGNSA. The CDR3 here is CASSRGTSKFF. CDR3 in DNA: TGTGCCAGCAGCAGGGGGACTAGTAAGTTCTTC.

The J gene is TRBJ2-3, the V gene TRBV11-2; a possible D gene is TRBD2 (5 bases). The CDR3 is 16 amino acids. The ends were cut back, 5 bases at V and 0 bases at J, with 15 bases in the middle. Germline V lookup: CDR1 SGHAT, CDR2 FQNNGV. The DNA for the CDR3 is TGTGCCAGCAGCCCAGACTTGGGAGCTAGCACAGATACGCAGTATTTT. It is translated as CASSPDLGASTDTQYF.

A few counts support this clone. The genes are TRBV30 and TRBJ1-3; 8 nucleotides match TRBD1. The CDR3 is 16 residues long. In germline, CDR1 is GTSNPN, CDR2 SVGIG (reference sequence). V lost 3 bases and J lost 0; bases outside the gene matches: 7. The CDR3: CAWRGAGGRSGNTIYF. CDR3 DNA sequence: TGTGCCTGGAGAGGGGCAGGGGGCCGCTCTGGAAACACCATATATTTT.

The gene calls are TRBV6-5 and TRBJ1-2; D is ambiguous. Germline V gene sequence: CDR1 MNHEY, CDR2 SVGAGI. Trimming shortened V by 0 bases and J by 7 bases, and 6 bases separated the two germline ends. This CDR3 is 12 amino acids long. DNA of the CDR3: TGTGCCAGCAGTTACTCTCCAGGTGGCTACACCTTC. It encodes CASSYSPGGYTF.

The V gene is TRBV25-1, the J gene TRBJ1-2, with D hard to call. This CDR3 has 11 residues. CDR1 is MGHDK, CDR2 SYGVNS, per germline. Trimming took 4 bases from V and 6 from J, leaving 6 bases between them. The CDR3 region is CASSVGHGYTF. CDR3 nucleotides: TGTGCCAGCAGTGTTGGCCATGGCTACACCTTC.

The rearrangement joins TRBV9 to TRBJ2-7; the D gene is possibly TRBD1 (5 bases). Trimming removed 0 bases from V and 7 bases from J, with 11 bases in between. This CDR3 region has 13 residues. Germline V gives CDR1 SGDLS, CDR2 YYNGEE. The CDR3 spells CASSVEGLGEQYF. The CDR3 bases are TGTGCCAGCAGCGTAGAGGGGCTCGGGGAGCAGTACTTC. Complete variable domain (other parts from reference TRBV9 and TRBJ2-7): DSGVTQTPKHLITATGQRVTLRCSPRSGDLSVYWYQQSLDQGLQFLIQYYNGEERAKGNILERFSAQQFPDLHSELNLSSLELGDSALYFCASSVEGLGEQYFGPGTRLTVT.